The clone carrying this T cell receptor beta chain was counted ten times or more. Its target is unknown. The sample comes from a study of T cells in Graves' hyperthyroidism and ophthalmopathy. General study findings and limits: Researchers found most expanded thyroid clonotypes above 0.001 in blood as well. Using 13 V-J features, a model discriminated ophthalmopathy from stable hyperthyroidism.

Amplification yielded TCR beta CDR3 regions, with RNA transcripts as the source. During a first-round RT-PCR of the TCR CDR3, the HTBI primer set was used. TCRdb analysed the multiplex PCR reads with MiXCR anew, one entry per CDR3 protein. The table has 500,000 or so distinct CDR3 sequences, roughly 15% seen once. V lost 5 bases and J 2 bases, leaving 14 bases between the germline ends. The CDR3 totals 15 residues. Germline CDR1 is MNHNS and CDR2 is SASEGT. Sequenced material: blood. The rearrangement joins TRBV6-1 to TRBJ2-3, with a possible D match to TRBD2 (5 bases). The sequence was obtained from a young woman with Graves' ophthalmopathy. The CDR3 protein is CASSPYSGVTDTQYF. In DNA, the CDR3 is TGTGCCAGCAGTCCATACAGCGGAGTCACAGATACGCAGTATTTT.